Listed here are 29 T cell receptor beta chains from one sample, sequenced in a study of neurological immune-mediated disorders. One entry per CDR3 protein, called by TCRdb with MiXCR from the 5' RACE reads. The sample holds around 33,000 distinct CDR3 sequences; approximately 22% are singletons and the top ten take roughly 27%. Source material: CD4+ T cells from blood. The receptors stem from a man aged 50 to 59 with HTLV-1-associated myelopathy (HAM/TSP).

In this sample, this clonotype turned up once. This chain connects TRBV5-1 to TRBJ1-1; D is unclear. The germline V gene has CDR1 SGHRS and CDR2 YFSETQ. Trimming removed 0 bases at V and 0 bases at J, with 9 bases between. The CDR3 length is 15 residues. Written as DNA, the CDR3 is TGCGCCAGCAGCTTGGAGGGAGTCATGAACACTGAAGCTTTCTTT. This encodes CASSLEGVMNTEAFF.

In this sample, this clonotype turned up many times. The V gene is TRBV7-9, the J gene TRBJ2-3; 8 positions match TRBD2. The CDR3 spans 15 residues. CDR1 is SEHNR and CDR2 is FQNEAQ in the germline V gene (reference sequence). The V segment lost 2 bases and the J segment 2 bases; nucleotides outside the gene matches: 3. CDR3 loop: CASSLKLADTDTQYF. The CDR3 nucleotides read TGTGCCAGCAGCTTAAAACTAGCGGACACAGATACGCAGTATTTT. Full variable domain (missing parts from reference TRBV7-9 and TRBJ2-3): DTGVSQNPRHKITKRGQNVTFRCDPISEHNRLYWYRQTLGQGPEFLTYFQNEAQLEKSRLLSDRFSAERPKGSFSTLEIQRTEQGDSAMYLCASSLKLADTDTQYFGPGTRLTVL.

This clonotype was seen at least ten times. The chain recombines TRBV7-2 with TRBJ2-1; the D is unclear. The V and J ends lost 5 bases and 0 bases respectively, with 11 bases between them. This CDR3 contains 15 residues. Germline V lookup: CDR1 SGHTA, CDR2 FQGNSA. The DNA for the CDR3 is TGTGCCAGCAGCATGGGCCACAGCTCCTACAATGAGCAGTTCTTC. This sequence encodes CASSMGHSSYNEQFF. The whole variable domain, filled in from reference TRBV7-2 and TRBJ2-1, reads GAGVSQSPSNKVTEKGKDVELRCDPISGHTALYWYRQSLGQGLEFLIYFQGNSAPDKSGLPSDRFSAERTGGSVSTLTIQRTQQEDSAVYLCASSMGHSSYNEQFFGPGTRLTVL.

This chain links TRBV12-3 or TRBV12-4 with TRBJ2-2, with 7 bases matching TRBD1. There are 15 residues in the CDR3. V was clipped by 5 bases and J by 2 bases; unmatched bases: 5. In DNA, the CDR3 is TGTGCCAGCAGTCTGGGACAGTTCAACACCGGGGAGCTGTTTTTT. Translating gives CASSLGQFNTGELFF.

This clonotype appeared many times. The chain couples TRBV7-6 to TRBJ2-7; no clear D. V dropped 0 bases and J dropped 6 bases, with 9 bases sitting between them. This CDR3 has 13 residues. CDR1 and CDR2 (germline): SGHVS, FNYEAQ. The chain's CDR3 is CASSLAGIGEQYF. Here the CDR3 DNA reads TGTGCCAGCAGCTTAGCGGGAATAGGCGAGCAGTACTTC.

This clonotype showed up many times. V is TRBV4-1 and J is TRBJ2-7; D may correspond to TRBD1 or TRBD2 (5 bases each). This CDR3 spans 15 amino acids. From germline, CDR1 is MGHRA and CDR2 YSYEKL. V dropped 3 bases and J dropped 4 bases, with 16 bases sitting between them. CDR3 region: CASSQSGTATYEQYF. The CDR3 nucleotides are TGCGCCAGCAGCCAGTCCGGGACGGCCACTTACGAGCAGTACTTC.

This clonotype was seen once. The V and J genes are TRBV3-1 and TRBJ1-1, with a tentative D call TRBD1 (5 bases). The length of the CDR3 is 12 residues. The germline gives CDR1 LGHDT, CDR2 YNNKEL (reference sequence). The germline V and J ends were trimmed by 3 bases and 6 bases, with 8 bases remaining between them. The CDR3 here is CASSHSGAEAFF. Written as DNA, the CDR3 is TGTGCCAGCAGCCATTCGGGGGCTGAAGCTTTCTTT.

The rearrangement links TRBV20-1 to TRBJ1-1; D not certain. This CDR3 has 13 residues. V was shortened by 6 bases and J by 0 bases, with 11 bases between the two germline ends. Germline V gene lookup returns CDR1 DFQATT and CDR2 SNEGSKA (reference sequence). The DNA for the CDR3 is TGCAGTGCCTTTGGGCAGTTGAACACTGAAGCTTTCTTT. Amino acids: CSAFGQLNTEAFF.

A note on this clonotype: This may be a read error: a much more frequent sequence differs by one nucleotide. The rearrangement joins TRBV29-1 to TRBJ1-1; D is undetermined. CDR3 size: 15 residues. CDR1 and CDR2 (germline): SQVTM, ANQGSEA. V lost 5 bases, J lost 0 bases, and 16 bases lay in between. CDR3 protein: CSVPPKGGVNTEAFF. CDR3 DNA: TGCAGCGTTCCCCCCAAGGGTGGGGTGAACACTGAAGCTTTCTTT.

The CDR3 DNA is TGTGCCAGCTCACTAAAGGGACGAACGAATGAGCAGTTCTTC. Translation gives CASSLKGRTNEQFF. The chain couples TRBV18 to TRBJ2-1; D possibly uses TRBD1 or TRBD2 (5 bases each). Germline V gene data show CDR1 as KGHSH and CDR2 as LQKENI. This CDR3 contains 14 residues. Trimming pared 4 bases from V and 7 bases from J, leaving 14 bases between.

This clonotype has only a few counts. This chain uses TRBV7-2 with TRBJ2-5, with D perhaps TRBD1 (6 bases). The V gene's germline CDR1 is SGHTA and CDR2 FQGNSA. The length of the CDR3 is 15 residues. V lost 5 bases to trimming and J lost 2 bases, with 15 bases between them. The CDR3 DNA follows: TGTGCCAGCAGCCCCCAGTGGGACATTCAAGAGACCCAGTACTTC. This sequence encodes CASSPQWDIQETQYF.

There are many counts of this clonotype. V is TRBV9 and J is TRBJ2-7, with 10 bases aligning to TRBD1. The germline V gene encodes CDR1 SGDLS and CDR2 YYNGEE. The CDR3 sequence is 15 residues long. Germline trimming cut 3 bases from V and 3 bases from J; bases unmatched to any gene: 6. CDR3 sequence reads: CASSAGRTGGYEQYF. DNA of the CDR3: TGTGCCAGCAGCGCGGGGAGGACAGGGGGCTACGAGCAGTACTTC.

This clonotype was recorded at least ten times. This chain connects TRBV20-1 to TRBJ2-7; D unclear. This CDR3 is 14 amino acids long. Trimming took 3 bases from V and 6 from J, leaving 18 bases between them. Per germline, CDR1 DFQATT and CDR2 SNEGSKA (reference sequence). The CDR3 sequence is CSARPYPSSVEQYF. CDR3 DNA: TGCAGTGCTAGGCCATACCCTTCCTCAGTCGAGCAGTACTTC.

Many counts were recorded for this clonotype. The chain links TRBV4-1 to TRBJ1-1; TRBD1 might be the D (6 bases). This CDR3 is built from 15 residues. V lost 4 bases and J 3 bases, leaving 15 bases between the germline ends. Germline V gene sequence: CDR1 MGHRA, CDR2 YSYEKL. In DNA form, the CDR3 reads TGCGCCAGCAGCCGGGGGCCGGCCTTAGACACTGAAGCTTTCTTT. Translated: CASSRGPALDTEAFF.

This clonotype was observed many times. The V and J genes are TRBV7-9 and TRBJ1-4; TRBD1 agrees at 10 bases. The CDR3 is made up of 16 amino acids. V was clipped by 5 bases and J by 6 bases; unmatched bases: 9. The germline CDR1 and CDR2 sequences are SEHNR and FQNEAQ (reference sequence). The CDR3 is CASSPYSGTGDEKLFF. Here the CDR3 DNA reads TGTGCCAGCAGCCCCTACTCCGGGACAGGGGATGAAAAACTGTTTTTT.

There are many counts of this clonotype. The V gene is TRBV13, the J gene TRBJ1-3; D is uncertain. Looked up from germline, CDR1 is PRHDT and CDR2 is FYEKMQ (reference sequence). CDR3 size: 13 residues. V lost 6 bases to trimming and J lost 4 bases, with 10 bases between them. The CDR3 DNA is TGTGCCAGCAGGGCATTGGGCGGAAACACCATATATTTT. Its translation: CASRALGGNTIYF.

At least ten counts were recorded for this clonotype. The rearrangement joins TRBV2 to TRBJ2-7; D is ambiguous. The ends were cut back, 6 bases at V and 6 bases at J, with 15 bases in the middle. The germline gives CDR1 SNHLY, CDR2 FYNNEI. This CDR3 is built from 13 residues. CDR3 sequence reads: CASSADGPGEQYF. The CDR3 DNA sequence: TGTGCCAGCAGCGCAGACGGACCCGGCGAGCAGTACTTC.

This clonotype was recorded many times. The chain combines TRBV20-1 with TRBJ2-5; 8 bases agree with TRBD1. Germline V gene data show CDR1 as DFQATT and CDR2 as SNEGSKA (reference sequence). Trimming took 6 bases from V and 5 from J; bases not matched to a gene: 8. This CDR3 spans 13 amino acids. CDR3 sequence (DNA): TGCAGTGCCCCCGGACAGGGCGTGGAGACCCAGTACTTC. It is translated as CSAPGQGVETQYF.

This clonotype has a count of ten or more. The J gene is TRBJ1-4, the V gene TRBV27, with 8 bases matching TRBD1. CDR1 is MNHEY and CDR2 is SMNVEV in the germline V gene (reference sequence). This CDR3 is built from 15 residues. J was trimmed by 7 bases and V by 5 bases; bases with no gene match: 9. For the CDR3, the DNA is TGTGCCAGCAGTCAGAGACAGGGGATGCGTGAAAAACTGTTTTTT. It specifies CASSQRQGMREKLFF.

The rearrangement joins TRBV29-1 to TRBJ2-1; possible D gene TRBD2, 6 bases. V dropped 6 bases and J dropped 4 bases, with 16 bases sitting between them. CDR1 is SQVTM, CDR2 ANQGSEA, per germline. This CDR3 spans 14 amino acids. The CDR3 DNA reads TGCAGCGTAAGTCCGGGACTCGTATACAATGAGCAGTTCTTC. It encodes CSVSPGLVYNEQFF.

This clonotype was counted ten times or more. The rearrangement joins TRBV5-6 to TRBJ2-7; D not certain. The CDR3 spans 15 residues. Trimming removed 0 bases from V and 2 bases from J, with 12 bases in between. The V gene's germline CDR1 is SGHDT and CDR2 YYEEEE. Here the CDR3 DNA reads TGTGCCAGCAGCTTGGAGGGCATAGCAACCTACGAGCAGTACTTC. Encoded protein: CASSLEGIATYEQYF. The full variable domain, rest sourced from reference TRBV5-6 and TRBJ2-7, is DAGVTQSPTHLIKTRGQQVTLRCSPKSGHDTVSWYQQALGQGPQFIFQYYEEEERQRGNFPDRFSGHQFPNYSSELNVNALLLGDSALYLCASSLEGIATYEQYFGPGTRLTVT.

This clonotype was seen at least ten times. The chain combines TRBV5-1 with TRBJ1-2; 11 bases agree with TRBD1. This CDR3 contains 18 residues. Germline CDR1 is SGHRS and CDR2 is YFSETQ. Trimming at V came to 4 bases and at J to 2 bases, leaving 13 bases not matched to a gene. The CDR3 coding sequence is TGCGCCAGCAGCATCGCTTCCGGGACAGGGGGTAGAAACTATGGCTACACCTTC. This encodes CASSIASGTGGRNYGYTF.

The chain uses TRBV2 and TRBJ1-2; TRBD1 might be the D (5 bases). Germline V lookup: CDR1 SNHLY, CDR2 FYNNEI. CDR3 size: 13 residues. V lost 8 bases and J 8 bases, leaving 18 bases between the germline ends. CDR3 region: CASLDGGRWGYTF. CDR3 bases: TGTGCCAGCTTAGACGGGGGAAGGTGGGGCTACACCTTC.

This clonotype was picked up many times. The rearrangement links TRBV5-6 to TRBJ1-1; 7 positions match TRBD1. The germline V gene encodes CDR1 SGHDT and CDR2 YYEEEE. This CDR3 is built from 16 residues. Unmatched junction bases numbered 10, after V lost 4 bases and J lost 1 base. CDR3 nucleotide sequence: TGTGCCAGCAGCATTGGCACCGGGACAGCGAACACTGAAGCTTTCTTT. Translating gives CASSIGTGTANTEAFF.

This clonotype was detected only once. The DNA is omitted, as the CDR3 cannot be located on it reliably, and the CDR3 follows TCRdb's listing. This sequence joins TRBV5-6 and TRBJ2-3; the DNA was not used to check the table's D call, TRBD2. CDR1 and CDR2 from the germline V gene are SGHDT and YYEEEE. With termini counted, the CDR3 has 22 amino acids. Here the CDR3 reads CASSFYICSAREAGRGTDTQYF.

The sample holds many counts of this clonotype. The chain uses TRBV27 and TRBJ1-1, with 9 bases identical to TRBD1. The CDR3 loop spans 15 amino acids. The germline V gene has CDR1 MNHEY and CDR2 SMNVEV (reference sequence). Trimming cost V 10 bases and J 4 bases; bases outside gene matches: 13. CDR3 sequence reads: CATQRRETGGTEAFF. The CDR3 nucleotides read TGTGCCACCCAGAGAAGAGAGACAGGGGGCACTGAAGCTTTCTTT.

This chain joins TRBV7-3 and TRBJ1-6; TRBD1 matches 7 bases. The junction had 8 bases not matched to a gene; V was cut back by 4 bases and J by 11 bases. CDR1 SGHTA and CDR2 FQGTGA come from the germline V gene. There are 14 residues in the CDR3. CDR3 DNA: TGTGCCAGCAGCTCCACAGGGGAGGGGACACCCCTCCACTTT. Encoded protein: CASSSTGEGTPLHF. Using reference TRBV7-3 and TRBJ1-6 for the parts outside the CDR3, the full variable domain is GAGVSQTPSNKVTEKGKYVELRCDPISGHTALYWYRQSLGQGPEFLIYFQGTGAADDSGLPNDRFFAVRPEGSVSTLKIQRTERGDSAVYLCASSSTGEGTPLHFGNGTRLTVT.

The table lists this clonotype with many counts. The J gene is TRBJ1-5, the V gene TRBV19; D ambiguous. V was pared by 3 bases and J by 5 bases, with 14 bases between. CDR1 and CDR2 from the germline V gene are LNHDA and SQIVND (reference sequence). The CDR3 is 15 amino acids. CDR3 residues: CASSMVGSTYQPQHF. CDR3 coding DNA: TGTGCCAGTAGTATGGTTGGGTCCACCTATCAGCCCCAGCATTTT.

Points on this clonotype: One junction end does not reproduce the germline sequence, and a read error may be involved. The V gene is TRBV5-5, the J gene TRBJ1-2, with D perhaps matching TRBD1 (5 bases). Looked up from germline, CDR1 is SGHKS and CDR2 is YYEKEE (reference sequence). This CDR3 is 14 amino acids long. CDR3 DNA sequence: TGTGCCAGCAGCTTGGGACAGTCTAACTATGGCGACACCTTC. This sequence encodes CASSLGQSNYGDTF.